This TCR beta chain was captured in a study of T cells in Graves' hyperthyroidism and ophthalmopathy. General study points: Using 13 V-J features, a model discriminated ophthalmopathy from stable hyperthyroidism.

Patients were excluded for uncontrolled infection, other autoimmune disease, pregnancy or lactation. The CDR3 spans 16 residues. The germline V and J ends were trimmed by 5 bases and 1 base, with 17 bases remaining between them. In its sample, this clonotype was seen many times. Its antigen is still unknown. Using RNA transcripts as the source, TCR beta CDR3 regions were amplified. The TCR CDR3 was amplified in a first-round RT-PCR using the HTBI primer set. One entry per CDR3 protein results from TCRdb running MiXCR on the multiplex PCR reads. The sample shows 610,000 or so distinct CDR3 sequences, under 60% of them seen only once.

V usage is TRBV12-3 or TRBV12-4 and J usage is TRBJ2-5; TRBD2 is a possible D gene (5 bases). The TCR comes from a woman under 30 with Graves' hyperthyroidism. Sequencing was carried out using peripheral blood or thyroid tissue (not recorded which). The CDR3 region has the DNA TGTGCCAGCAGTCCCGTCAGCGGCAGCGCCCAAGAGACCCAGTACTTC. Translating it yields CASSPVSGSAQETQYF.